Presented here are 10 T cell receptor beta chains from one specimen sequenced in a study of Tregs in tolerant kidney transplant recipients. The data were produced by immunoSEQ multiplex PCR, yet TCRdb's version contains in-frame clones alone and is incomplete. Among nearly 95,000 clones listed, approximately 94% were seen once. Material: CD4+ T cells from blood, obtained before the transplant. The receptors here all came from a human donor who received a combined kidney and bone marrow transplant.

This clone was seen only a few times. The chain employs TRBV7-9 and TRBJ2-5; TRBD1 aligns across 10 bases. Germline CDR1 SEHNR, CDR2 FQNEAQ (reference sequence). This CDR3 has 15 amino acids. The ends lost 5 bases at V and 4 bases at J; junction bases unmatched: 7. The CDR3 spells CASSQDRGRRETQYF. CDR3 sequence (DNA): TGTGCCAGCAGCCAAGACAGGGGGCGGCGAGAGACCCAGTACTTC.

This clone was recorded only once. The V call is TRBV29-1, the J call TRBJ1-2, with D maybe TRBD1 (5 bases). This CDR3 spans 14 amino acids. Trimming took 0 bases from V and 4 from J, leaving 12 bases between them. Germline assignment: CDR1 SQVTM and CDR2 ANQGSEA. CDR3 amino acids: CSVEDHTGSYGYTF. The CDR3 DNA reads TGCAGCGTTGAAGATCATACAGGCTCCTATGGCTACACCTTC.

The chain carries TRBV5-3 and TRBJ2-3; 13 nucleotides match TRBD2. TRBV5-3 is identified as an open reading frame with a role that is uncertain. This CDR3 contains 21 residues. Germline trimming cut 4 bases from V and 1 base from J; bases unmatched to any gene: 18. For the CDR3, the DNA is TGTGCCAGAAGCCTTACTACTAGCGGGGGGGACGACCATTCGCGCACAGATACGCAGTATTTT. Translated: CARSLTTSGGDDHSRTDTQYF.

The chain has TRBV5-4 and TRBJ2-7; D gene ambiguous. The CDR3 consists of 12 residues. Germline V gene lookup returns CDR1 SGHNT and CDR2 YYREEE (reference sequence). The ends were cut back, 2 bases at V and 2 bases at J, with 5 bases in the middle. The CDR3 region is CASSFHTYEQYF. The CDR3 DNA follows: TGTGCCAGCAGCTTCCACACCTACGAGCAGTACTTC.

This sequence joins TRBV9 and TRBJ2-3; 8 bases fit TRBD2. CDR1 and CDR2 from the germline V gene are SGDLS and YYNGEE. This CDR3 has 14 residues. V lost 7 bases to trimming and J lost 7 bases; unmatched junction nucleotides: 11. The CDR3 reads CASGKGAGEYTQYF. CDR3 DNA: TGTGCCAGCGGAAAGGGAGCGGGGGAATATACGCAGTATTTT.

This sequence joins TRBV2 and TRBJ2-1; D unclear. The V gene's germline CDR1 is SNHLY and CDR2 FYNNEI. This CDR3 spans 14 amino acids. V shed 1 base and J shed 3 bases, with 7 bases lying between them. Here the CDR3 reads CASSEGAGYNEQFF. The CDR3 bases are TGTGCCAGCAGTGAAGGGGCAGGCTACAATGAGCAGTTCTTC.

V is TRBV7-3 and J is TRBJ2-3, with 8 bases aligning to TRBD2. Germline lookup yields CDR1 SGHTA and CDR2 FQGTGA. The CDR3 contains 14 residues. The trim removed 5 bases at V and 5 bases at J, leaving 6 bases unmatched. CDR3 residues: CASSPGLGRDTQYF. The CDR3 region has the DNA TGTGCCAGCAGCCCGGGACTAGGGAGAGATACGCAGTATTTT.

This clone occurred a few times. The rearrangement uses TRBV2 and TRBJ2-2, with a possible D match to TRBD2 (5 bases). There are 13 residues in the CDR3. V was clipped by 4 bases and J by 4 bases, with 7 bases between them. Germline values: CDR1 SNHLY, CDR2 FYNNEI. CDR3 region: CASSVRGTGELFF. The CDR3 nucleotides are TGTGCCAGCAGTGTACGGGGCACCGGGGAGCTGTTTTTT.

The chain recombines TRBV18 with TRBJ1-2; 7 positions match TRBD1. Germline V gives CDR1 KGHSH, CDR2 LQKENI. This CDR3 has 15 residues. J lost 8 bases, V lost 2 bases, and 11 bases had no gene match. Here the CDR3 reads CASSPMGTDPRGYTF. CDR3 bases: TGTGCCAGCTCACCAATGGGGACAGACCCTAGAGGCTACACCTTC.

The V and J genes are TRBV4-1 and TRBJ2-7; 8 bases are a match to TRBD1. The CDR3 runs to 16 residues. Trimming took 2 bases from V and 2 from J; bases not matched to a gene: 8. CDR1 and CDR2 (germline): MGHRA, YSYEKL. The CDR3 nucleotides are TGCGCCAGCAGCCAAAAACTGGACAGGGACCCCTACGAGCAGTACTTC. This sequence encodes CASSQKLDRDPYEQYF.